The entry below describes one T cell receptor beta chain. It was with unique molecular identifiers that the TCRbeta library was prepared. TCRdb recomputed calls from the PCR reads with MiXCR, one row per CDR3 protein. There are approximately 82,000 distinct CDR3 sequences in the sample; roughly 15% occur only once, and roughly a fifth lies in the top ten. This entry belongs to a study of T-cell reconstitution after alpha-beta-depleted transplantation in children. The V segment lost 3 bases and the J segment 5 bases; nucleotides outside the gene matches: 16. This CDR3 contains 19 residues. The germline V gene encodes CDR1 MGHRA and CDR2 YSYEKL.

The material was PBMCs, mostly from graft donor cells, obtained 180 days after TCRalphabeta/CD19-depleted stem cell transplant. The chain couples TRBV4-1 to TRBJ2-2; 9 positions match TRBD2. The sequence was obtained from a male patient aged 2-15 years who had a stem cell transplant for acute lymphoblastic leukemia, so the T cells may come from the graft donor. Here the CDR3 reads CASSHEPPAGGQITGELFF. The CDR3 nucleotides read TGCGCCAGCAGCCACGAACCCCCCGCGGGGGGGCAAATAACCGGGGAGCTGTTTTTT.